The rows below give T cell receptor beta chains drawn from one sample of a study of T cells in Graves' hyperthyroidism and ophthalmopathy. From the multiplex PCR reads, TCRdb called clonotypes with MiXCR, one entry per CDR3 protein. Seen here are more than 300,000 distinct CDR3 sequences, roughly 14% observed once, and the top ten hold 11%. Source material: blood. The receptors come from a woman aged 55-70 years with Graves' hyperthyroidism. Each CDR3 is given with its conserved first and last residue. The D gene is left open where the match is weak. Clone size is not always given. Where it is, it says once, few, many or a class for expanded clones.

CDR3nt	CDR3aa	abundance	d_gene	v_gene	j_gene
TGCGCCAGCAGCTCTACCGGGACAGCTCACGAGCAGTACTTC	CASSSTGTAHEQYF	many	TRBD1	TRBV5-1	TRBJ2-7
TGTGCCAGCTCACCAGAAGGGGCTAGGGAAAAACTGTTTTTT	CASSPEGAREKLFF	many	NA	TRBV18	TRBJ1-4
TGTGCCAGCAGCCTCGGGACAGGTAATGGCAATCAGCCCCAGCATTTT	CASSLGTGNGNQPQHF	NA	TRBD1	TRBV7-9	TRBJ1-5
TGTGCCAGCACCGGAAATGAGCAGTTCTTC	CASTGNEQFF	many	NA	TRBV28	TRBJ2-1
TGTGCCAGCAGCCGGACAGGGGTCGGCTACACCTTC	CASSRTGVGYTF	many	TRBD1	TRBV6-2/TRBV6-3	TRBJ1-2
TGTGCCAGCAAGGTCCTACATAGCCGCACAGATACGCAGTATTTT	CASKVLHSRTDTQYF	many	NA	TRBV2	TRBJ2-3
TGTGCCAGCAGCCTCGACAGTACACCCGCTAAAAGCAATCAGCCCCAGCATTTT	CASSLDSTPAKSNQPQHF	many	NA	TRBV7-9	TRBJ1-5
TGTGCCAGCAGCCCCCGTCCGGGACTAGCGGGAGGACACTACAATGAGCAGTTCTTC	CASSPRPGLAGGHYNEQFF	many	TRBD2	TRBV11-3	TRBJ2-1
TGTGCCAGCAGTTTGATGGATCAGCCCCAGCATTTT	CASSLMDQPQHF	few	NA	TRBV28	TRBJ1-5
TGTGCCAGCAGCTTAGATCAAGGGGAGGCTTTCTTT	CASSLDQGEAFF	few	NA	TRBV7-8	TRBJ1-1
TGTGCCAGCAGCTTAGGCGGCAGGGCGTTGAGGGAGACCCAGTACTTC	CASSLGGRALRETQYF	many	NA	TRBV7-2	TRBJ2-5
TGTGCCACCAGCAGAGATCTGGGCAGTCCTAATTCACCCCTCCACTTT	CATSRDLGSPNSPLHF	many	NA	TRBV15	TRBJ1-6
TGTGCCAGCAGCCCGGGGTCCTACAATGAGCAGTTCTTC	CASSPGSYNEQFF	many	NA	TRBV7-3	TRBJ2-1
TGTGCCAGCACCATCGGGACAGGGGAAGGCCATGGCTACACCTTC	CASTIGTGEGHGYTF	NA	TRBD1	TRBV6-1	TRBJ1-2
TGTGCCAGCAGCGACAGTGTCGGGGGTGAAAAACTGTTTTTT	CASSDSVGGEKLFF	many	NA	TRBV11-2	TRBJ1-4
TGCAGCGTTGGGCCGGGAGGCACTGAAGCTTTCTTT	CSVGPGGTEAFF	few	NA	TRBV29-1	TRBJ1-1
TGCGCCAGCAGTCCCTCCGGACCCACCTACGAGCAGTACTTC	CASSPSGPTYEQYF	many	NA	TRBV10-2	TRBJ2-7
TGCGCCAGCAGCCCCCGGGAGACTCGCGAGCAGTACTTC	CASSPRETREQYF	few	NA	TRBV5-1	TRBJ2-7
TGTGCCAGCAGCCGACAGGGGATTAACACCGGGGAGCTGTTTTTT	CASSRQGINTGELFF	few	TRBD1	TRBV7-2	TRBJ2-2
TGCAGTGGGATAGCGGGAGGGCCGCGGGAGACCCAGTACTTC	CSGIAGGPRETQYF	many	TRBD2	TRBV20-1	TRBJ2-5
TGTGCCAGCAGCCCCAGACTAGCGGGAGAGGACACAGATACGCAGTATTTT	CASSPRLAGEDTDTQYF	many	TRBD2	TRBV7-8	TRBJ2-3
TGTGCCAGCAGCTCCGGGACAGGGTGGCTTAATGAAAAACTGTTTTTT	CASSSGTGWLNEKLFF	many	TRBD1	TRBV5-8	TRBJ1-4